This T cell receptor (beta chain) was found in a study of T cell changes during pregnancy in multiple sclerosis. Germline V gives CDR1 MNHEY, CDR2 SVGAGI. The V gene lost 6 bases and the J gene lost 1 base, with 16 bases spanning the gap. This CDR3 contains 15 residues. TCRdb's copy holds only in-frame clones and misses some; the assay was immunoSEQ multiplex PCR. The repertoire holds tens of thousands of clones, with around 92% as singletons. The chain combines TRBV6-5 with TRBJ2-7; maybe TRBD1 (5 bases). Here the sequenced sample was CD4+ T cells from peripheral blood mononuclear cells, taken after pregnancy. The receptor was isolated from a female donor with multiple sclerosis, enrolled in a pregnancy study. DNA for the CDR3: TGTGCCAGCAGCCGACAGTTTAAGACATCCTACGAGCAGTACTTC. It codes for CASSRQFKTSYEQYF.